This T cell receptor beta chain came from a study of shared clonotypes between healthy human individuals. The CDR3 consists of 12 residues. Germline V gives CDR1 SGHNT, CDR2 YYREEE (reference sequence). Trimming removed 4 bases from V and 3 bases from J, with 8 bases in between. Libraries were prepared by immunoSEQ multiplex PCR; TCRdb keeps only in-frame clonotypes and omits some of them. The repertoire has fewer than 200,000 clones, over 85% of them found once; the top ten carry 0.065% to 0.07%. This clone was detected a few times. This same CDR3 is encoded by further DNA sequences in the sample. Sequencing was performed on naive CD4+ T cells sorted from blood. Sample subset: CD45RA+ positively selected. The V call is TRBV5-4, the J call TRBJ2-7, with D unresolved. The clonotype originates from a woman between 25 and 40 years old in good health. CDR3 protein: CASSLDGYEQYF. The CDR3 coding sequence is TGTGCCAGCAGCCTGGACGGCTACGAGCAGTACTTC.